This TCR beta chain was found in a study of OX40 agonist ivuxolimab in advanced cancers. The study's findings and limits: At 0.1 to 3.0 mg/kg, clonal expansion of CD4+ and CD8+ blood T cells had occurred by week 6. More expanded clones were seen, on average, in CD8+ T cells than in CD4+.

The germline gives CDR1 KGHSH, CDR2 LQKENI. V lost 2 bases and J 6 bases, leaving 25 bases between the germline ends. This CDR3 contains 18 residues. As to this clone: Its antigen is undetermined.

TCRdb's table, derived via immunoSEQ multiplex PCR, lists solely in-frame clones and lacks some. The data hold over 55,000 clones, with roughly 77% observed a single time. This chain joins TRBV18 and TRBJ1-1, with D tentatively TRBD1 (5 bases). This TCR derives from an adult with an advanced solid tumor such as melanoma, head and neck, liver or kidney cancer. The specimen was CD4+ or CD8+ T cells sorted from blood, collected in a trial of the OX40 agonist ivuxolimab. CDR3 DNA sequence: TGTGCCAGCTCACCAACCGGGCCCGGGTCAGGGCGACACTCTGAAGCTTTCTTT. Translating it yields CASSPTGPGSGRHSEAFF.